One and the same sample provided the 16 T cell receptor beta chains below, sequenced in a study of neurological immune-mediated disorders. A single record per CDR3 protein comes from TCRdb applying MiXCR to the 5' RACE reads. The sample yields under 75,000 distinct CDR3 sequences, 3% to 4% seen once. Sequenced sample: PBMCs. These receptors originate from an older woman with multiple sclerosis.

This clonotype has ten or more counts. This rearrangement joins TRBV19 to TRBJ2-1; 8 nucleotides line up with TRBD2. J lost 0 bases, V lost 6 bases, and 7 bases had no gene match. The CDR3 extends over 16 amino acids. Germline CDR1 is LNHDA and CDR2 is SQIVND (reference sequence). CDR3 loop: CASRRTSWSSYNEQFF. CDR3 bases: TGTGCCAGTAGGAGGACTAGCTGGAGCTCCTACAATGAGCAGTTCTTC. Full variable domain (outside the CDR3, taken from reference TRBV19 and TRBJ2-1): DGGITQSPKYLFRKEGQNVTLSCEQNLNHDAMYWYRQDPGQGLRLIYYSQIVNDFQKGDIAEGYSVSREKKESFPLTVTSAQKNPTAFYLCASRRTSWSSYNEQFFGPGTRLTVL.

This clonotype came up many times. CDR3 bases: TGTGCCAGCAGAAGGCTACGAGGGAACTATGGCTACACCTTC. Its protein product is CASRRLRGNYGYTF. This sequence joins TRBV11-2 and TRBJ1-2; the D is unclear. The ends were cut back, 6 bases at V and 2 bases at J, with 13 bases in the middle. This CDR3 region has 14 residues. Germline CDR1 and CDR2: SGHAT and FQNNGV.

There are a few counts of this clonotype. The gene calls are TRBV5-1 and TRBJ2-1, with TRBD2 matching over 7 bases. V lost 3 bases to trimming and J lost 7 bases; unmatched junction nucleotides: 1. Germline CDR1 SGHRS, CDR2 YFSETQ. The CDR3 length is 12 residues. CDR3 nucleotides: TGCGCCAGCAGCTGGGAGGGAAATGAGCAGTTCTTC. Translation gives CASSWEGNEQFF.

This clonotype was recorded at least ten times. The rearrangement links TRBV7-8 to TRBJ2-5; TRBD2 is a possible D gene (5 bases). The CDR3 is made up of 12 amino acids. Trimming took 8 bases from V and 0 from J, leaving 7 bases between them. Germline CDR1 SGHVS, CDR2 FQNEAQ. The CDR3 sequence is CASGSYQETQYF. In DNA, the CDR3 is TGTGCCAGCGGGAGTTACCAAGAGACCCAGTACTTC.

This clonotype was seen repeatedly, ten times or more. The chain links TRBV20-1 to TRBJ2-1; TRBD2 agrees at 10 bases. The CDR3 contains 15 residues. Germline assignment: CDR1 DFQATT and CDR2 SNEGSKA (reference sequence). The V gene end was trimmed by 5 bases and the J gene end by 4 bases; junction bases not matched to a gene: 8. CDR3: CSAFFASGGYNEQFF. DNA of the CDR3: TGCAGTGCTTTTTTCGCTAGCGGGGGATACAATGAGCAGTTCTTC.

This clonotype was seen repeatedly, ten times or more. J is TRBJ1-6 and V is TRBV28, with D possibly TRBD1 on 6 matching bases. There are 15 residues in the CDR3. The V gene lost 8 bases and the J gene lost 5 bases, with 16 bases spanning the gap. Germline CDR1 MDHEN, CDR2 SYDVKM. The CDR3 DNA is TGTGCCAGCTTAGCCCGGGACACTGATAATTCACCCCTCCACTTT. It is translated as CASLARDTDNSPLHF.

This clonotype was seen at least ten times. The chain is built from TRBV28 and TRBJ2-2; D is unresolved. CDR3 length: 12 amino acids. From germline, CDR1 is MDHEN and CDR2 SYDVKM. V lost 6 bases, J lost 1 base, and 3 bases lay in between. Here the CDR3 DNA reads TGTGCCAGCAGGCGGAACACCGGGGAGCTGTTTTTT. As protein: CASRRNTGELFF.

There are many counts of this clonotype. The V and J genes are TRBV4-3 and TRBJ2-5, with D uncertain. The CDR3 has 13 amino acids. The germline CDR1 and CDR2 sequences are LGHNA and YSLEER. Trimming removed 0 bases from V and 4 bases from J, with 6 bases in between. CDR3 protein: CASSQDTGETQYF. Written as DNA, the CDR3 is TGCGCCAGCAGCCAAGACACGGGAGAGACCCAGTACTTC.

This clonotype has at least ten counts. The chain carries TRBV7-6 and TRBJ2-1; maybe TRBD2 (5 bases). This CDR3 comprises 15 residues. V was cut by 5 bases and J by 0 bases, with 11 bases left in between. Germline V gene sequence: CDR1 SGHVS, CDR2 FNYEAQ. The CDR3 spells CASSGGPSSYNEQFF. The DNA of the CDR3 is TGTGCCAGCAGCGGCGGGCCCAGCTCCTACAATGAGCAGTTCTTC.

The genes are TRBV9 and TRBJ2-3; 7 bases fit TRBD1. This CDR3 region has 14 residues. Germline-derived CDR1 and CDR2 are SGDLS and YYNGEE. V shed 2 bases and J 3 bases; nucleotides not matched to a gene: 3. In nucleotides, the CDR3 is TGTGCCAGCAGCGTTCAGGGGGAGACAGATACGCAGTATTTT. Protein product: CASSVQGETDTQYF.

Ten or more counts support this clonotype. V usage is TRBV5-1 and J usage is TRBJ2-5; D is perhaps TRBD1 or TRBD2 (5 bases each). V was clipped by 2 bases and J by 1 base, with 9 bases between them. The V gene's germline CDR1 is SGHRS and CDR2 YFSETQ. The CDR3 spans 14 residues. CDR3 DNA: TGCGCCAGCAGCTTTGGGGGTGGCCAAGAGACCCAGTACTTC. Translating gives CASSFGGGQETQYF.

This clonotype was seen many times. The gene calls are TRBV7-8 and TRBJ2-3; either TRBD1 or TRBD2 may supply D (5 bases each). With 0 bases removed from V and 3 bases from J, the gap between germline ends came to 10 bases. This CDR3 has 15 residues. Germline values: CDR1 SGHVS, CDR2 FQNEAQ. The DNA for the CDR3 is TGTGCCAGCAGCTTAGCGGGACCACCTACAGATACGCAGTATTTT. Translating gives CASSLAGPPTDTQYF.

This clonotype was recorded at least ten times. This chain connects TRBV4-2 to TRBJ2-7, with 14 positions matching TRBD2. Germline V gives CDR1 LGHNA, CDR2 YNFKEQ. The CDR3 totals 17 residues. V lost 0 bases to trimming and J lost 6 bases; unmatched junction nucleotides: 7. CDR3 amino acids: CASSQDAGTSGSSEQYF. In DNA, the CDR3 is TGTGCCAGCAGCCAAGATGCGGGGACTAGCGGGAGTTCCGAGCAGTACTTC.

The sample holds many counts of this clonotype. This chain connects TRBV27 to TRBJ1-4, with D perhaps matching TRBD1 (6 bases). CDR1 and CDR2 from the germline V gene are MNHEY and SMNVEV (reference sequence). The V gene lost 5 bases and the J gene lost 9 bases, with 16 bases spanning the gap. The CDR3 length is 14 residues. The CDR3 region has the DNA TGTGCCAGCAGTCCCGGGACACTAAGGAAAAAACTGTTTTTT. It encodes CASSPGTLRKKLFF.

This clonotype was seen ten or more times. The chain joins TRBV7-7 to TRBJ1-5; D gene uncertain. V dropped 0 bases and J dropped 5 bases, with 8 bases sitting between them. Germline values: CDR1 SSHAT, CDR2 FNYEAQ (reference sequence). CDR3 length: 14 amino acids. CDR3 sequence: CASSLANPHQPQHF. CDR3 in DNA: TGTGCCAGCAGCTTAGCAAACCCCCATCAGCCCCAGCATTTT.

The table lists this clonotype with many counts. This chain links TRBV5-1 with TRBJ1-3; D might be TRBD1 (5 bases). The CDR3 extends over 15 amino acids. The ends were cut back, 3 bases at V and 0 bases at J, with 10 bases in the middle. Germline values: CDR1 SGHRS, CDR2 YFSETQ. The CDR3 sequence: CASSSTGTSGNTIYF. As DNA, the CDR3 is TGCGCCAGCAGCTCTACCGGGACCTCTGGAAACACCATATATTTT.